These 9 T cell receptor beta chains were sequenced from one sample in a study of blood T cell repertoires in COVID-19. Generated by immunoSEQ multiplex PCR, the TCRdb table keeps only in-frame clones and is missing some. The repertoire consists of a few hundred thousand clones, with roughly 86% occurring once and the leading ten covering roughly 9.8%. Sequencing input: peripheral blood. Receptors originate from a man aged 40-50 years who had recovered from COVID-19.

The V and J genes are TRBV28 and TRBJ1-1, with D hard to call. Trimming pared 7 bases from V and 6 bases from J, leaving 18 bases between. CDR3 length: 14 amino acids. In germline, CDR1 is MDHEN, CDR2 SYDVKM. The CDR3: CASITTVAGAEAFF. The CDR3 coding sequence is TGTGCCAGCATTACCACAGTGGCCGGCGCTGAAGCTTTCTTT.

The chain carries TRBV19 and TRBJ2-2; TRBD1 matches at 11 bases. J was trimmed by 4 bases and V by 3 bases; bases with no gene match: 1. From germline, CDR1 is LNHDA and CDR2 SQIVND (reference sequence). The CDR3 is 15 amino acids. CDR3 sequence: CASSIGQGATGELFF. The CDR3 bases are TGTGCCAGTAGTATCGGACAGGGGGCCACCGGGGAGCTGTTTTTT. The full variable domain, in which reference TRBV19 and TRBJ2-2 provide the parts outside the CDR3, is DGGITQSPKYLFRKEGQNVTLSCEQNLNHDAMYWYRQDPGQGLRLIYYSQIVNDFQKGDIAEGYSVSREKKESFPLTVTSAQKNPTAFYLCASSIGQGATGELFFGEGSRLTVL.

The chain employs TRBV7-9 and TRBJ2-7, with a weak D call TRBD1 (5 bases). Trimming took 3 bases from V and 2 from J, leaving 14 bases between them. The CDR3 length is 15 residues. Germline V gene data show CDR1 as SEHNR and CDR2 as FQNEAQ (reference sequence). The CDR3 spells CASSLRQGSTYEQYF. The CDR3 DNA reads as TGTGCCAGCAGCTTGCGCCAGGGTAGCACCTACGAGCAGTACTTC.

The chain is built from TRBV20-1 and TRBJ2-7; D is possibly TRBD2 (5 bases). The CDR3 is made up of 11 amino acids. Germline loops: CDR1 DFQATT, CDR2 SNEGSKA (reference sequence). CDR3 sequence (DNA): TGCGCGGTGTACGGGACCTACGAGCAGTACTTC. Translation gives CAVYGTYEQYF.

The chain joins TRBV5-4 to TRBJ1-2, with D tentatively TRBD1 (6 bases). V was shortened by 4 bases and J by 4 bases, with 17 bases between the two germline ends. CDR1 and CDR2 (germline): SGHNT, YYREEE (reference sequence). The CDR3 is 15 residues long. The DNA for the CDR3 is TGTGCCAGCAGCCCTGATGGGGGGGGCTCCTATGGCTACACCTTC. It codes for CASSPDGGGSYGYTF.

This clone was counted many times. The chain is built from TRBV5-5 and TRBJ1-6; D is uncertain. CDR3 length: 17 residues. V was clipped by 1 base and J by 0 bases, with 11 bases between them. Germline loops: CDR1 SGHKS, CDR2 YYEKEE (reference sequence). The CDR3 loop reads CASSLLGESSYNSPLHF. The CDR3 DNA is TGTGCCAGCAGCTTGTTAGGAGAGAGCTCCTATAATTCACCCCTCCACTTT.

The chain joins TRBV12-3 or TRBV12-4 to TRBJ1-2; 8 nucleotides line up with TRBD1. The CDR3 has 13 amino acids. Trimming removed 8 bases from V and 1 base from J; junction bases left unmatched: 3. In nucleotides, the CDR3 is TGTGCCAGCGGGGACAGGAATAACTATGGCTACACCTTC. As protein: CASGDRNNYGYTF.

The chain couples TRBV29-1 to TRBJ2-7; 7 bases are a match to TRBD1. Germline V lookup: CDR1 SQVTM, CDR2 ANQGSEA. The V and J ends lost 2 bases and 11 bases, in that order; junction bases with no gene match: 12. The CDR3 spans 13 residues. CDR3 in amino acids: CSVEIERTGREYF. The CDR3, as DNA: TGCAGCGTTGAAATTGAGCGGACAGGACGAGAGTACTTC.

V usage is TRBV5-4 and J usage is TRBJ2-5; perhaps TRBD1 as D (6 bases). Trimming took 2 bases from V and 0 from J, leaving 11 bases between them. Per germline, CDR1 SGHNT and CDR2 YYREEE (reference sequence). This CDR3 region has 15 residues. The CDR3 reads CASSFVTGYQETQYF. The CDR3 DNA reads as TGTGCCAGCAGCTTTGTCACAGGGTACCAAGAGACCCAGTACTTC. Complete variable domain (other parts from reference TRBV5-4 and TRBJ2-5): ETGVTQSPTHLIKTRGQQVTLRCSSQSGHNTVSWYQQALGQGPQFIFQYYREEENGRGNFPPRFSGLQFPNYSSELNVNALELDDSALYLCASSFVTGYQETQYFGPGTRLLVL.